This T cell receptor beta chain stems from a study of T-cell memory formation after mild COVID-19. Study-wide findings and caveats: Whereas later expanders leaned CD4+, clones contracting day 15 to 85 showed a balanced CD4/CD8 makeup.

TCRdb redid the calling of the 5' RACE reads with MiXCR, one entry per CDR3 protein. The data contain 250,000 to 350,000 distinct CDR3 sequences, around 15% of them singletons. The CDR3 is 13 amino acids. Trimming removed 5 bases from V and 5 bases from J, with 12 bases in between. Worth noting for this clonotype: Its antigen remains unidentified.

This chain uses TRBV12-3 or TRBV12-4 with TRBJ1-1; unclear D gene. Material for sequencing was PBMCs or a T cell subset sorted from them (not recorded which). This sequence originates from a man aged 18-30 years who had mild COVID-19 (a few samples of this study predate the infection). Cell type and time point are not known. The CDR3 coding sequence is TGTGCCAGCAGTACTAAGGATGGAACTGAAGCTTTCTTT. Its protein is CASSTKDGTEAFF.